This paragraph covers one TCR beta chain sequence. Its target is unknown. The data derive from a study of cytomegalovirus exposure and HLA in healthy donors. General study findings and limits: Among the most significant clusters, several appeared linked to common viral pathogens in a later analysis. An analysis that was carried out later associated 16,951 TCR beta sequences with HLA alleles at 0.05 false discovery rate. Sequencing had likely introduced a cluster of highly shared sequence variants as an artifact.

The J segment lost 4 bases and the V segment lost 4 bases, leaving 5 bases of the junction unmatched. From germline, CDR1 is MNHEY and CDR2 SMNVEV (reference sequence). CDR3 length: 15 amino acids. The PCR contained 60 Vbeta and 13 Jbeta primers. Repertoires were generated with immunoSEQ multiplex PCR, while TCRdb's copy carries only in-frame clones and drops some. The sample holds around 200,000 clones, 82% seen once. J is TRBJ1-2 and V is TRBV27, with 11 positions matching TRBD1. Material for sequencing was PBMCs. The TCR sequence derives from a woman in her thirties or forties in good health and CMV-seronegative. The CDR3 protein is CASSSRDRGIYGYTF. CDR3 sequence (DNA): TGTGCCAGCAGTTCCAGGGACAGGGGGATCTATGGCTACACCTTC.